The table lists the clone carrying this T cell receptor beta chain with a few counts. Via MiXCR, TCRdb re-called the RT-PCR reads, giving one row per CDR3 protein. The sample lists tens of thousands of distinct CDR3 sequences; 37% were seen once. This sample is drawn from a study of patients and donors after allogeneic stem cell transplantation. CDR1 and CDR2 from the germline V gene are KGHSH and LQKENI. CDR3 length: 16 amino acids. V gave up 3 bases and J gave up 7 bases; unmatched junction bases: 14. The sequenced material came from blood, either unsorted or a sorted T cell fraction (not recorded which). The sequence was obtained from a human donor who was either an allogeneic HSCT recipient or a stem cell or donor lymphocyte infusion donor (not recorded which). It is not recorded whose cells these are; they may come from a transplant donor. This chain links TRBV18 with TRBJ1-1; 7 bases are shared with TRBD1. The CDR3 nucleotides read TGTGCCAGCTCACCTACCACCGAACAGGGGAGGGTTGAAGCTTTCTTT. Encoded protein: CASSPTTEQGRVEAFF. The whole variable domain, remainder taken from reference TRBV18 and TRBJ1-1, is NAGVMQNPRHLVRRRGQEARLRCSPMKGHSHVYWYRQLPEEGLKFMVYLQKENIIDESGMPKERFSAEFPKEGPSILRIQQVVRGDSAAYFCASSPTTEQGRVEAFFGQGTRLTVV.